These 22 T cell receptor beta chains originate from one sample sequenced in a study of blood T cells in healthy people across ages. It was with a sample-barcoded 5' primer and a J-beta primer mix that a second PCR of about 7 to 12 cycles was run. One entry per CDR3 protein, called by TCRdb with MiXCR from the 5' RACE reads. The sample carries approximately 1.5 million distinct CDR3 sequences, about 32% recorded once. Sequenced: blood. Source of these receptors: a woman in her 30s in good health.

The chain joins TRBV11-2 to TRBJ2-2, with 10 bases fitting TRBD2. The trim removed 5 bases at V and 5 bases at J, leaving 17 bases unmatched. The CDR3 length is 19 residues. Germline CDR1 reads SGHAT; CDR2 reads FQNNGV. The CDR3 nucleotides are TGTGCCAGCAGCGAGGGGACGGGACTAGCGAGAGCGGGGACCGGGGAGCTGTTTTTT. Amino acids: CASSEGTGLARAGTGELFF.

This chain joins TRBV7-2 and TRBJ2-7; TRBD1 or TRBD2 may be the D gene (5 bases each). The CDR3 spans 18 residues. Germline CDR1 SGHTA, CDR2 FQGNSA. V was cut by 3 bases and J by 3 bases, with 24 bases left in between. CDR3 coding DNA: TGTGCCAGCAGCTTGTCGATGGGGGAGAGCGGAATACACTACGAGCAGTACTTC. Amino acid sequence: CASSLSMGESGIHYEQYF.

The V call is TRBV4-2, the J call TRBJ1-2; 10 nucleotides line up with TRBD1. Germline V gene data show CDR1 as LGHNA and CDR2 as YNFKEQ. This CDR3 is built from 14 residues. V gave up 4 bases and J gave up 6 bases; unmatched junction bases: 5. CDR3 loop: CASSPFDRGHGYTF. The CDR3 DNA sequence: TGTGCCAGCAGCCCATTCGACAGGGGGCATGGCTACACCTTC.

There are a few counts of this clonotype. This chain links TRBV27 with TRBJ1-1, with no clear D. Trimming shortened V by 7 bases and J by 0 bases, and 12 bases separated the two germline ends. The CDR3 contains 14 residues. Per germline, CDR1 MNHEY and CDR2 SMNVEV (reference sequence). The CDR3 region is CASMKGALNTEAFF. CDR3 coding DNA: TGTGCCAGCATGAAAGGAGCCTTGAACACTGAAGCTTTCTTT.

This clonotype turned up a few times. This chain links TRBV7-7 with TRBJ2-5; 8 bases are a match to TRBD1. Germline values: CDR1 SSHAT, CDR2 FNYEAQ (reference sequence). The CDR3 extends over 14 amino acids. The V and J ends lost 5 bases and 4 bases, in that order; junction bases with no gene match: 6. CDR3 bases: TGTGCCAGCAGCATGACAGGGGTGGGAGAGACCCAGTACTTC. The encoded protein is CASSMTGVGETQYF.

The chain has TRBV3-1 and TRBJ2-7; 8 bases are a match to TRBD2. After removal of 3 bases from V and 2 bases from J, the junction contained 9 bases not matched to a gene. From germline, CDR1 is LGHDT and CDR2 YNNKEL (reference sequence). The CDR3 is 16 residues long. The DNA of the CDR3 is TGTGCCAGCAGCCACTCCCCGCTAGCGGGTACCTACGAGCAGTACTTC. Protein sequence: CASSHSPLAGTYEQYF.

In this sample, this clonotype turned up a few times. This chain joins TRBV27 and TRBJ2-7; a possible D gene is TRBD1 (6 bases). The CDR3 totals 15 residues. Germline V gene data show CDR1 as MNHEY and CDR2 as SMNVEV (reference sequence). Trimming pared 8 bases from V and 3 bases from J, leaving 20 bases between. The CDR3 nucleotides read TGTGCCAGCCGCTACCGGCAAACAGGGAGCTACGAGCAGTACTTC. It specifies CASRYRQTGSYEQYF.

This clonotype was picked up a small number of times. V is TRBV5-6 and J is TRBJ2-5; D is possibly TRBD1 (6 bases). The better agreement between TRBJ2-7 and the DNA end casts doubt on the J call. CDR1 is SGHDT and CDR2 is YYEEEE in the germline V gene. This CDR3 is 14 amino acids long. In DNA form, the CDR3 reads TGTGCCAGCAGCTTGGCCTTGGGGGCGGGCGAGCAGTACTTC. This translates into CASSLALGAGEQYF.

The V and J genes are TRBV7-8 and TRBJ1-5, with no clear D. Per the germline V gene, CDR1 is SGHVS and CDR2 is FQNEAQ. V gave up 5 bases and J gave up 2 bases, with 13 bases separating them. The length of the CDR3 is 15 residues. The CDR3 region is CASSPRWVGNQPQHF. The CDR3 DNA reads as TGTGCCAGCAGCCCACGGTGGGTAGGCAATCAGCCCCAGCATTTT.

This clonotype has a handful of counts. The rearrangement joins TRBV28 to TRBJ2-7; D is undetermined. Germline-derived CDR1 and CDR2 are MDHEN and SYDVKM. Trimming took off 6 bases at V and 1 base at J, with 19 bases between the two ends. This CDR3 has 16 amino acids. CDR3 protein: CASSWSNAGSSYEQYF. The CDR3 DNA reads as TGTGCCAGCAGCTGGTCCAACGCCGGTTCTTCCTACGAGCAGTACTTC. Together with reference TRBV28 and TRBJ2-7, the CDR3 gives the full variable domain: DVKVTQSSRYLVKRTGEKVFLECVQDMDHENMFWYRQDPGLGLRLIYFSYDVKMKEKGDIPEGYSVSREKKERFSLILESASTNQTSMYLCASSWSNAGSSYEQYFGPGTRLTVT.

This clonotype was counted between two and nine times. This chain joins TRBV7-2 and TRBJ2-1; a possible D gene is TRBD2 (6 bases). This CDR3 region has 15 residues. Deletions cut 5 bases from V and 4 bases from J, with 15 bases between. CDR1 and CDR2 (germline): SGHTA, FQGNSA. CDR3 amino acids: CASSGQTRRYNEQFF. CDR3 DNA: TGTGCCAGCAGCGGGCAGACTAGGAGGTACAATGAGCAGTTCTTC. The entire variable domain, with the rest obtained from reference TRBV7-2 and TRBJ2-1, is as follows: GAGVSQSPSNKVTEKGKDVELRCDPISGHTALYWYRQSLGQGLEFLIYFQGNSAPDKSGLPSDRFSAERTGGSVSTLTIQRTQQEDSAVYLCASSGQTRRYNEQFFGPGTRLTVL.

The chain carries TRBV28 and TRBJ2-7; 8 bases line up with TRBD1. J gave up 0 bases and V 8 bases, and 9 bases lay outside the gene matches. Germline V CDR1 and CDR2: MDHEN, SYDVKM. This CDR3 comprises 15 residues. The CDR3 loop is CASLGQEPSSYEQYF. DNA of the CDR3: TGTGCCAGCTTGGGACAGGAGCCGAGCTCCTACGAGCAGTACTTC.

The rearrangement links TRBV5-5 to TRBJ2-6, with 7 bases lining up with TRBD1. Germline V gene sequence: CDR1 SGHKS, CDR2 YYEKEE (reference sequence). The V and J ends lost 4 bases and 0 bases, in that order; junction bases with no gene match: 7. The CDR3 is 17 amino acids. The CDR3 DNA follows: TGTGCCAGCAGCGCGACAGGGTCCCTCTCTGGGGCCAACGTCCTGACTTTC. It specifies CASSATGSLSGANVLTF.

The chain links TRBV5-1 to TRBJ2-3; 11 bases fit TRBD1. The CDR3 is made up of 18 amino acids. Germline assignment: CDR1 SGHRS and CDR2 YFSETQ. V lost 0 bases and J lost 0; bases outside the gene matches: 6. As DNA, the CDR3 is TGCGCCAGCAGCTTGGATGGGGACAGGGGGACGAGCACAGATACGCAGTATTTT. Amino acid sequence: CASSLDGDRGTSTDTQYF.

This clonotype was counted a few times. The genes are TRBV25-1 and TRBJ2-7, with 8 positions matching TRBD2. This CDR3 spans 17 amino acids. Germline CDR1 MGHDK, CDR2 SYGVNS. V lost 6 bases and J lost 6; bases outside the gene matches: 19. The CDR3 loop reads CASRPPAWVGTRLEQYF. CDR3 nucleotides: TGTGCCAGCAGACCTCCTGCTTGGGTTGGGACTAGGCTCGAGCAGTACTTC.

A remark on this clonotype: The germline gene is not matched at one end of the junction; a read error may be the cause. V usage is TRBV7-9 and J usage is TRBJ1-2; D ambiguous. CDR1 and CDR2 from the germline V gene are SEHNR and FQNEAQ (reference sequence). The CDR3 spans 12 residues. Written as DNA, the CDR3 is TGTGCCAGCAGCTTGGACCTTCGTGGCCACACCTTC. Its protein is CASSLDLRGHTF.

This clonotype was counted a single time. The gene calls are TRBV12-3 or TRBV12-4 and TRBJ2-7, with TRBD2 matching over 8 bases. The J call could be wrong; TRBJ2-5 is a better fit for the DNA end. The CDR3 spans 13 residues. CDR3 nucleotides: TGTGCCAGCCGGGGGGGAATCCAAGAGACCCAGTACTTC. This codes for CASRGGIQETQYF.

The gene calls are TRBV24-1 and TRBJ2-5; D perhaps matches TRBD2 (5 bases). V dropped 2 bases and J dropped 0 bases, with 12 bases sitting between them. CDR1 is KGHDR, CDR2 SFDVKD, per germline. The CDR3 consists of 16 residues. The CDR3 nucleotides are TGTGCCACCAGTGATTCGGATTCTAGCTACCAAGAGACCCAGTACTTC. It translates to CATSDSDSSYQETQYF.

CDR3 nucleotide sequence: TGTGCCAGCAGCACAGGACGGCGGGGCATTCAGTACTTC. This gives the protein CASSTGRRGIQYF. This chain uses TRBV28 with TRBJ2-4, with D perhaps matching TRBD2 (6 bases). The germline V gene encodes CDR1 MDHEN and CDR2 SYDVKM. Trimming took off 6 bases at V and 9 bases at J, with 15 bases between the two ends. This CDR3 contains 13 residues.

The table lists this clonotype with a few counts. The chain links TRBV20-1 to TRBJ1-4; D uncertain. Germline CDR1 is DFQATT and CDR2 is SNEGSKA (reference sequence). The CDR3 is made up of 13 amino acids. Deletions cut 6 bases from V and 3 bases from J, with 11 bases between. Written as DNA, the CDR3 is TGCAGTGCCATTGGTCCGGCTAATGAAAAACTGTTTTTT. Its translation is CSAIGPANEKLFF.

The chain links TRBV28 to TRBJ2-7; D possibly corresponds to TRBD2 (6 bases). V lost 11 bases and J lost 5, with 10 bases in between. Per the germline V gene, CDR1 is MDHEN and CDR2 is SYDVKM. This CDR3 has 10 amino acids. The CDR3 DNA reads TGTGCCTCGGGGGATCACGAGCAGTACTTC. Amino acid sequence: CASGDHEQYF. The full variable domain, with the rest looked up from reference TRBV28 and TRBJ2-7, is DVKVTQSSRYLVKRTGEKVFLECVQDMDHENMFWYRQDPGLGLRLIYFSYDVKMKEKGDIPEGYSVSREKKERFSLILESASTNQTSMYLCASGDHEQYFGPGTRLTVT.

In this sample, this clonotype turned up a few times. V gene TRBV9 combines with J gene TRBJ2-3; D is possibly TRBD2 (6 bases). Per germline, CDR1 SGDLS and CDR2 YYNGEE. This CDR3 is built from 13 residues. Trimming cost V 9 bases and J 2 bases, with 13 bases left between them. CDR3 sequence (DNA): TGTGCCACCTCCGGGGGATACACAGATACGCAGTATTTT. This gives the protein CATSGGYTDTQYF.